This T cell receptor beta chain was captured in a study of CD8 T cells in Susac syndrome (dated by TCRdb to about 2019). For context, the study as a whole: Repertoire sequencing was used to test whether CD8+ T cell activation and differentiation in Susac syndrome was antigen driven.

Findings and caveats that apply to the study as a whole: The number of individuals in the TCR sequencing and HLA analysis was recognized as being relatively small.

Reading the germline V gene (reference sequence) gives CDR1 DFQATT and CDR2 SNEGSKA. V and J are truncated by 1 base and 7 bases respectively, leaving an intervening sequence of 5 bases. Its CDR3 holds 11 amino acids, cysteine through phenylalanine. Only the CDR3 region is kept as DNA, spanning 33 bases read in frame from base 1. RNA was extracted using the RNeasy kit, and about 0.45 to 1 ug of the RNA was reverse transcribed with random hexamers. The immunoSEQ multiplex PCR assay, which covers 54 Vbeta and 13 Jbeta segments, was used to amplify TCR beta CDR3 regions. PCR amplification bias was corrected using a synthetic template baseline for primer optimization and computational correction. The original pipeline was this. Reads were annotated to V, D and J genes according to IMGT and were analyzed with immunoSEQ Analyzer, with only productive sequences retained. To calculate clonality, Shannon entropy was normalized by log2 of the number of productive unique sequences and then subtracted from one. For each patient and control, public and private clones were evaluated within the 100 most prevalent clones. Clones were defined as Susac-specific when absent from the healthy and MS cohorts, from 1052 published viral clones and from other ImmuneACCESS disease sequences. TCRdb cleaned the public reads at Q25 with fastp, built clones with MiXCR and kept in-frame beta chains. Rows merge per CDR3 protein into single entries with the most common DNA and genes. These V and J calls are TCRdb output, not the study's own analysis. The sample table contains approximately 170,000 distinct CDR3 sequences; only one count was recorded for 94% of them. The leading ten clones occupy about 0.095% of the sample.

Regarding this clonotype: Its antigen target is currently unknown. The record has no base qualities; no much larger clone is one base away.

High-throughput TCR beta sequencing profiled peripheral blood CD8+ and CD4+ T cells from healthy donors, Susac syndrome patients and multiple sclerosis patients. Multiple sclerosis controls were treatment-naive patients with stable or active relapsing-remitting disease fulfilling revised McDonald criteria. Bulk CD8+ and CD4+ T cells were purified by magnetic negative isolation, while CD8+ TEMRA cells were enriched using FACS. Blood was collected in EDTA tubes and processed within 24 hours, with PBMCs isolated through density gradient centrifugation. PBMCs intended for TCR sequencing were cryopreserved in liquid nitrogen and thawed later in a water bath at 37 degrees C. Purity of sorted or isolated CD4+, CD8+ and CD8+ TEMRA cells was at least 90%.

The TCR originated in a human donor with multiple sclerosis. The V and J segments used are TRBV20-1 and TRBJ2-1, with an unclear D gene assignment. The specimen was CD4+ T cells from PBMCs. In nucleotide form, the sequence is TGCAGTGCTAGAGCGACTAATGAGCAGTTCTTC. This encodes CSARATNEQFF.